A single sample gave rise to the 2 T cell receptor beta chains below, sequenced in a study of blood T cell repertoires in COVID-19. Data came from immunoSEQ multiplex PCR; TCRdb stores just in-frame clones and leaves some out. Here the sample spans more than 100,000 clones, 84% being singletons. Sample: peripheral blood. The receptors derive from a human donor in a cohort sampled during active COVID-19.

This chain links TRBV3-1 (or the pseudogene TRBV3-2) with TRBJ2-7; tentative D call: TRBD2 (6 bases). The V end was cut by 0 bases, the J end by 0 bases, with 15 bases between. The CDR3 is made up of 17 amino acids. From germline, CDR1 is LGHDT and CDR2 YNNKEL (reference sequence). CDR3 nucleotide sequence: TGTGCCAGCAGCCAAGATTTTACCCGGGACTCCTCCTACGAGCAGTACTTC. Its translation: CASSQDFTRDSSYEQYF.

The chain is built from TRBV25-1 and TRBJ2-3; 10 nucleotides match TRBD2. This CDR3 has 15 amino acids. The V gene end was trimmed by 6 bases and the J gene end by 2 bases; junction bases not matched to a gene: 5. Germline CDR1 reads MGHDK; CDR2 reads SYGVNS. CDR3 DNA sequence: TGTGCCAGCAGCCGGACTAGCGGTTACACAGATACGCAGTATTTT. Translating gives CASSRTSGYTDTQYF.